Listed here are 2 T cell receptor beta chains from one sample, sequenced in a study of neoadjuvant nivolumab and ipilimumab in lung cancer (dated by TCRdb to the early 2020s). The sample's time point label, decoded: pretherapy, before neoadjuvant immune checkpoint inhibitors. The protocol used for the library was the immunoSEQ multiplex PCR assay. TCRdb limited this immuneACCESS table to in-frame rearrangements with V and J called. A share of clones is missing; checked studies link under half to unresolved V genes, and the rest is unexplained. The sample records roughly 49,000 clones, roughly 89% of which are singletons. The ten largest clonotypes hold about 4% of the sample. The sample consisted of blood, taken before neoadjuvant nivolumab, alone or with ipilimumab. The source is an adult with non-small cell lung cancer. Some clones in this sample may be carry-over from other donors' samples.

This chain links TRBV5-1 with TRBJ2-3; 7 bases are shared with TRBD1. Germline V CDR1 and CDR2: SGHRS, YFSETQ. V lost 3 bases and J lost 5; bases outside the gene matches: 9. The CDR3 is 15 amino acids. CDR3 sequence (DNA): TGCGCCAGCAGCTGGAGACAGGGTCAGGGAGATACGCAGTATTTT. Residues: CASSWRQGQGDTQYF.

This chain joins TRBV4-1 and TRBJ2-2; 9 positions agree with TRBD2. The CDR3 spans 16 residues. The germline CDR1 and CDR2 sequences are MGHRA and YSYEKL. The trim removed 1 base at V and 7 bases at J, leaving 7 bases unmatched. The CDR3 loop reads CASSQVGGRADGELFF. CDR3 nucleotide sequence: TGCGCCAGCAGCCAAGTCGGCGGGAGGGCCGACGGGGAGCTGTTTTTT.